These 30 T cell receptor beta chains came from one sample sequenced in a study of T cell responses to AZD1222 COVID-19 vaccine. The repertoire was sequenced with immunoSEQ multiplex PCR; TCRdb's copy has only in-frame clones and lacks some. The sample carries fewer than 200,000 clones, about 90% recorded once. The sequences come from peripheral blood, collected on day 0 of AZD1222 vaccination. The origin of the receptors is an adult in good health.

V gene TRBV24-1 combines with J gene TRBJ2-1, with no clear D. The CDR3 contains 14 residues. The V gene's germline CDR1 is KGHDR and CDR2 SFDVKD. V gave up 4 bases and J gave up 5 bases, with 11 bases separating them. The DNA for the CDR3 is TGTGCCACCAGTGACCCTGGACCCGACAATGAGCAGTTCTTC. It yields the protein CATSDPGPDNEQFF.

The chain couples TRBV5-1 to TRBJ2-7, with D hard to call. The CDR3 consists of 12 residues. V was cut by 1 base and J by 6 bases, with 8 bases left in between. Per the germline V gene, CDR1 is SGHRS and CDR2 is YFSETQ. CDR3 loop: CASSLPGSEQYF. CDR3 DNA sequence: TGCGCCAGCAGCTTGCCAGGCTCCGAGCAGTACTTC. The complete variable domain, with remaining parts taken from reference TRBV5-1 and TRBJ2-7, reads KAGVTQTPRYLIKTRGQQVTLSCSPISGHRSVSWYQQTPGQGLQFLFEYFSETQRNKGNFPGRFSGRQFSNSRSEMNVSTLELGDSALYLCASSLPGSEQYFGPGTRLTVT.

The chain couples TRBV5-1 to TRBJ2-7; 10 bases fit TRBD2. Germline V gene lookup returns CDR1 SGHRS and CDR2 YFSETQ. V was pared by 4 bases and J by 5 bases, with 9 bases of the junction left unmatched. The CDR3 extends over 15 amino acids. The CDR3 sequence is CASSRNRLAGDEQYF. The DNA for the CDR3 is TGCGCCAGCAGCCGTAACCGACTAGCGGGCGACGAGCAGTACTTC.

This CDR3 is CASSHGLEFTTTGELFF. The CDR3 nucleotides are TGTGCCAGCAGCCACGGGCTAGAATTTACGACGACCGGGGAGCTGTTTTTT. The chain links TRBV6-2 or TRBV6-3 to TRBJ2-2; the D is unclear. V lost 6 bases to trimming and J lost 5 bases, with 22 bases between them. CDR1 is MNHEY and CDR2 is SVGEGT in the germline V gene. CDR3 length: 17 residues.

Here the CDR3 reads CASSLSLVGLENTGELFF. In DNA, the CDR3 is TGTGCCAGTAGTCTCTCCCTCGTGGGTTTGGAAAACACCGGGGAGCTGTTTTTT. The V call is TRBV19, the J call TRBJ2-2; D call uncertain. Deletions cut 5 bases from V and 2 bases from J, with 21 bases between. The CDR3 spans 18 residues. CDR1 is LNHDA, CDR2 SQIVND, per germline (reference sequence).

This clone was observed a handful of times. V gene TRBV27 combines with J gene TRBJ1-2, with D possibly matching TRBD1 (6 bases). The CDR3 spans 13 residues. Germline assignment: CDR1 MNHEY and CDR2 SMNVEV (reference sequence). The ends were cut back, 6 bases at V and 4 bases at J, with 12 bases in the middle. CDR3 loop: CASSLDRFYGYTF. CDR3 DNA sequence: TGTGCCAGCAGCCTGGACAGATTCTATGGCTACACCTTC.

The CDR3 DNA is TGTGCCAGCAGCTTAAAAACAGGAACATTCGAAGCTTTCTTT. Amino acids: CASSLKTGTFEAFF. This chain links TRBV5-5 with TRBJ1-1, with D possibly matching TRBD1 (5 bases). The CDR3 covers 14 residues. Germline V CDR1 and CDR2: SGHKS, YYEKEE (reference sequence). V was shortened by 2 bases and J by 8 bases, with 16 bases between the two germline ends.

The CDR3 bases are TGCGCCAGCAGCCAAGTATGGGCGGGTGAAGCTTTCTTT. This gives the protein CASSQVWAGEAFF. The genes are TRBV4-1 and TRBJ1-1; no firm D call. There are 13 residues in the CDR3. V lost 1 base to trimming and J lost 7 bases, with 10 bases between them. The V gene's germline CDR1 is MGHRA and CDR2 YSYEKL.

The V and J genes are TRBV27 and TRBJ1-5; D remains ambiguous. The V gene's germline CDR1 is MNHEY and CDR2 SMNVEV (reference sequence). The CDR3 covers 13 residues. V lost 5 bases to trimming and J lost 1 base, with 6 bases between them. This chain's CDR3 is CASSMLSNQPQHF. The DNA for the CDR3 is TGTGCCAGCAGTATGTTGAGCAATCAGCCCCAGCATTTT.

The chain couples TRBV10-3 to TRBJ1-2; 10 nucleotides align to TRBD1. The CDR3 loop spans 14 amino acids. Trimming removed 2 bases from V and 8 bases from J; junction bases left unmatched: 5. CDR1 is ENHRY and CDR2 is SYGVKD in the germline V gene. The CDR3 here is CAISEGRQGAGYTF. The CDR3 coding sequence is TGTGCCATCAGTGAGGGGAGACAGGGGGCAGGCTACACCTTC.

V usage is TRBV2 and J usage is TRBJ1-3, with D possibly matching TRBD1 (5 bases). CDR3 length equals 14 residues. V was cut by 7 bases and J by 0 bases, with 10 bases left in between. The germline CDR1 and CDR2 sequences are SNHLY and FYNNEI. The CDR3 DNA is TGTGCCAGCACTCAGGGACCCTCTGGAAACACCATATATTTT. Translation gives CASTQGPSGNTIYF.

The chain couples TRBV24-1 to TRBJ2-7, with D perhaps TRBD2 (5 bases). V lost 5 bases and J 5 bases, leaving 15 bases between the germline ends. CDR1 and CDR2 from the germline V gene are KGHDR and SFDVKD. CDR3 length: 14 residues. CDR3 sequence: CATSVGGNLDEQYF. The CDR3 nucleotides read TGTGCCACCAGTGTCGGAGGTAACCTCGACGAGCAGTACTTC.

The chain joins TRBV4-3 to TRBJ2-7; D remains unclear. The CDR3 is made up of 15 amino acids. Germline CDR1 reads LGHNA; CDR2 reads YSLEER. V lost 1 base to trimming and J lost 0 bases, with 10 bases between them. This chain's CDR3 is CASSQGRHRSYEQYF. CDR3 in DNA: TGCGCCAGCAGCCAAGGGCGCCACCGCTCCTACGAGCAGTACTTC.

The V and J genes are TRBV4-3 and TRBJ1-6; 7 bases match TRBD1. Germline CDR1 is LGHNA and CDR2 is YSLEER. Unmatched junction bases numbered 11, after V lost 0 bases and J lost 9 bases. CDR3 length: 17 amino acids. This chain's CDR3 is CASSQDRDRAQGSPLHF. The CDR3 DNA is TGCGCCAGCAGCCAAGATAGAGACAGGGCCCAGGGTTCACCCCTCCACTTT.

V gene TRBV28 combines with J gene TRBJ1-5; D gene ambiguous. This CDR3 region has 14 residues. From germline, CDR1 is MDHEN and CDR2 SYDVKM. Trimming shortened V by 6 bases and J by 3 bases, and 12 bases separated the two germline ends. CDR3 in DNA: TGTGCCAGCAGCCCGATATGGGACAATCAGCCCCAGCATTTT. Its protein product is CASSPIWDNQPQHF.

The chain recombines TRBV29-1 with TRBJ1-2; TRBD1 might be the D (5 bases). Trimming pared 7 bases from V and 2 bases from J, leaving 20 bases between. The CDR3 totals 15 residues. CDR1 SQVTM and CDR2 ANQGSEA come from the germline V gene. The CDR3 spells CSGQEQANSNYGYTF. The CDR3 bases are TGCAGCGGGCAGGAACAGGCGAACTCGAACTATGGCTACACCTTC.

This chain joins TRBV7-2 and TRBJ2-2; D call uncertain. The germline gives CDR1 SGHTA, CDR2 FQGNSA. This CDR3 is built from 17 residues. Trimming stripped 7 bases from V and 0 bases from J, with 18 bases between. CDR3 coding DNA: TGTGCCAGCACCATAACCCGAGGCAGGTCGAACACCGGGGAGCTGTTTTTT. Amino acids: CASTITRGRSNTGELFF.

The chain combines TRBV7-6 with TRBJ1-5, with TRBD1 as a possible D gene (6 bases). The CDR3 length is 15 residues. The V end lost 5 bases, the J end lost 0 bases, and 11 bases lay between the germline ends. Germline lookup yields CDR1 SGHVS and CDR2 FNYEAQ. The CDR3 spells CASSPDSNSNQPQHF. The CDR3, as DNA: TGTGCCAGCAGCCCGGACAGCAATAGCAATCAGCCCCAGCATTTT.

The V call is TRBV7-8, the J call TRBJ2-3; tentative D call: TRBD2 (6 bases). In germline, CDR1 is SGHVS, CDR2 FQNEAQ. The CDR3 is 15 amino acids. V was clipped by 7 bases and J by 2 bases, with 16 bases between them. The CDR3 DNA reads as TGTGCCAGCACCCCCCGGGGGTTTTACACAGATACGCAGTATTTT. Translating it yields CASTPRGFYTDTQYF.

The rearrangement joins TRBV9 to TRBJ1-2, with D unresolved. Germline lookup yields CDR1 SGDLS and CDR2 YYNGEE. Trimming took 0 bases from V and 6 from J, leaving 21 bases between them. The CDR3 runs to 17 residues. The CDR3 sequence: CASSVAETMGIADGYTF. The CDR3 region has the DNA TGTGCCAGCAGCGTAGCCGAAACTATGGGGATTGCGGATGGCTACACCTTC.

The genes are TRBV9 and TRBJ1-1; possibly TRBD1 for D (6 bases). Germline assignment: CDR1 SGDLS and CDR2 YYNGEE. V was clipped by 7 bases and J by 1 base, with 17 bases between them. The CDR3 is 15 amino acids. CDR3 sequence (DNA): TGTGCCAGCGCCCGCTATGGGACAACGAACACTGAAGCTTTCTTT. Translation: CASARYGTTNTEAFF.

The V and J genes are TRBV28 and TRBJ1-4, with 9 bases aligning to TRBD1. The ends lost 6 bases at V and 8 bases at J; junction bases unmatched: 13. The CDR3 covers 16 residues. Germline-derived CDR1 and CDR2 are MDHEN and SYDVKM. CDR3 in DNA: TGTGCCAGCAGAGAAACCGGGACAGGGAGGGAAGAAAAACTGTTTTTT. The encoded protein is CASRETGTGREEKLFF.

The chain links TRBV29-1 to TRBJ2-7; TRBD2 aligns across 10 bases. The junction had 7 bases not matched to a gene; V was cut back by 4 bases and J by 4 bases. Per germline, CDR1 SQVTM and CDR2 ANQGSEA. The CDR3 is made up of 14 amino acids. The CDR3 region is CSVVGAGGTYEQYF. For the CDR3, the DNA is TGCAGCGTTGTGGGAGCGGGAGGGACATACGAGCAGTACTTC.

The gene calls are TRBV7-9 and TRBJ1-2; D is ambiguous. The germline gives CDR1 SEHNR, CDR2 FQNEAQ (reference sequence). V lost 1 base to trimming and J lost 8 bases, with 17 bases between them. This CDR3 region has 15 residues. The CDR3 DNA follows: TGTGCCAGCAGCTTAGAAGGACGACTCCCGGGAGGCTACACCTTC. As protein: CASSLEGRLPGGYTF.

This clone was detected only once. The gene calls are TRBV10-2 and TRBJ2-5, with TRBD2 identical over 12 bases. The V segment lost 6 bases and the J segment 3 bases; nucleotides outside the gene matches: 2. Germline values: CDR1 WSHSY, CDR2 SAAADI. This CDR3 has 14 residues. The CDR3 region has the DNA TGCGCCAGCAGACTAGCGGGGGGCAAAGAGACCCAGTACTTC. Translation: CASRLAGGKETQYF.

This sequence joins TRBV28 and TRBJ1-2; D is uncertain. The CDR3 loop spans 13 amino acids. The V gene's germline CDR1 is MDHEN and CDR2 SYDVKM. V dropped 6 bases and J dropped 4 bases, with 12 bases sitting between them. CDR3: CASSLRWGYGYTF. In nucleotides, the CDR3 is TGTGCCAGCAGCCTGAGATGGGGCTATGGCTACACCTTC.

Here the CDR3 reads CASSAEPNYGYTF. The CDR3 DNA sequence: TGTGCCAGCTCCGCGGAACCCAACTATGGCTACACCTTC. The chain combines TRBV18 with TRBJ1-2; D uncertain. Germline CDR1 is KGHSH and CDR2 is LQKENI. V dropped 6 bases and J dropped 2 bases, with 10 bases sitting between them. This CDR3 is built from 13 residues.

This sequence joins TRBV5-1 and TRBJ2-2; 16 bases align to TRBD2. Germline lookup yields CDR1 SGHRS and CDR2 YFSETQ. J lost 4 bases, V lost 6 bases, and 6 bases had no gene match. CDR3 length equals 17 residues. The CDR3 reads CASTQGLAGGRTGELFF. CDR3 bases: TGCGCCAGCACCCAGGGACTAGCGGGGGGGCGCACCGGGGAGCTGTTTTTT.

This CDR3 reads CASSPRTAATNEKLFF. The DNA for the CDR3 is TGTGCCAGCAGCCCCCGGACGGCTGCAACTAATGAAAAACTGTTTTTT. V gene TRBV3-1 (or the pseudogene TRBV3-2) combines with J gene TRBJ1-4; D gene ambiguous. Germline V gene data show CDR1 as LGHDT and CDR2 as YNNKEL (reference sequence). CDR3 length: 16 amino acids. Trimming shortened V by 4 bases and J by 0 bases, and 12 bases separated the two germline ends.

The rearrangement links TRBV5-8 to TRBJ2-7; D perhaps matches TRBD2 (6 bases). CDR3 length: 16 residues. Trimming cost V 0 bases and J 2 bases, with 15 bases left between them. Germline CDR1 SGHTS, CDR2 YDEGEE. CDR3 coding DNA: TGTGCCAGCAGCTTGGGTCGGGAGAGGAATCCCTACGAGCAGTACTTC. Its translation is CASSLGRERNPYEQYF.